The 10 T cell receptor beta chains reported below all come from one sample, sequenced in a study of blood T cell repertoires in COVID-19. Here immunoSEQ multiplex PCR was the method, and the copy in TCRdb shows in-frame clones only, minus some. The table lists roughly 84,000 clones, 80% of them singletons. The source material was peripheral blood. Every receptor here comes from a woman between 40 and 50 years old with active or convalescent COVID-19.

This sequence joins TRBV6-1 and TRBJ2-5; D uncertain. Germline V gene data show CDR1 as MNHNS and CDR2 as SASEGT. V lost 1 base, J lost 5 bases, and 8 bases lay in between. This CDR3 is built from 13 residues. The CDR3 loop reads CASSEVHRETQYF. CDR3 nucleotides: TGTGCCAGCAGTGAAGTCCACCGGGAGACCCAGTACTTC.

About this clone: The junction differs from germline at one of its ends, possibly a read error. V is TRBV7-7 and J is TRBJ2-7; maybe TRBD1 (6 bases). CDR3 length: 18 amino acids. In germline, CDR1 is SSHAT, CDR2 FNYEAQ (reference sequence). The CDR3 is CASSLKYPDRSSTYEQYF. CDR3 DNA: TGTGCTAGCAGCTTAAAGTATCCCGACAGGAGTTCTACCTACGAGCAGTACTTC. The whole variable domain, filled in from reference TRBV7-7 and TRBJ2-7, reads GAGVSQSPRYKVTKRGQDVTLRCDPISSHATLYWYQQALGQGPEFLTYFNYEAQPDKSGLPSDRFSAERPEGSISTLTIQRTEQRDSAMYRCASSLKYPDRSSTYEQYFGPGTRLTVT.

CDR3 nucleotides: TGTGCCAGCTCACTTACAGGGCTGGATGGGGTTGAGCAGTTCTTC. Its protein is CASSLTGLDGVEQFF. The V call is TRBV18, the J call TRBJ2-1, with TRBD1 as a possible D gene (6 bases). CDR3 size: 15 residues. Germline CDR1 KGHSH, CDR2 LQKENI. The ends were cut back, 4 bases at V and 9 bases at J, with 19 bases in the middle.

The rearrangement uses TRBV30 and TRBJ1-2; D is unresolved. The V gene's germline CDR1 is GTSNPN and CDR2 SVGIG (reference sequence). This CDR3 comprises 12 residues. Trimming removed 3 bases from V and 9 bases from J, with 14 bases in between. CDR3 region: CAWRNTAWRYTF. Written as DNA, the CDR3 is TGTGCCTGGAGAAACACCGCCTGGCGCTACACCTTC. Looking up the rest from reference TRBV30 and TRBJ1-2 gives the full variable domain: SQTIHQWPATLVQPVGSPLSLECTVEGTSNPNLYWYRQAAGRGLQLLFYSVGIGQISSEVPQNLSASRPQDRQFILSSKKLLLSDSGFYLCAWRNTAWRYTFGSGTRLTVV.

The chain uses TRBV2 and TRBJ2-7, with D perhaps matching TRBD1 (5 bases). In germline, CDR1 is SNHLY, CDR2 FYNNEI. The length of the CDR3 is 13 residues. The V end was cut by 2 bases, the J end by 3 bases, with 8 bases between. CDR3: CASSEKGIYEQYF. For the CDR3, the DNA is TGTGCCAGCAGTGAAAAGGGGATCTACGAGCAGTACTTC.

V usage is TRBV6-5 and J usage is TRBJ2-5; 7 bases fit TRBD1. There are 15 residues in the CDR3. J was trimmed by 4 bases and V by 5 bases; bases with no gene match: 10. Germline-derived CDR1 and CDR2 are MNHEY and SVGAGI. This CDR3 is CASSPQRRQGETQYF. For the CDR3, the DNA is TGTGCCAGCAGTCCCCAACGCCGACAGGGAGAGACCCAGTACTTC.

This clone was counted only a few times. The chain employs TRBV4-3 and TRBJ2-3; unclear D gene. This CDR3 contains 14 residues. Germline V gene data show CDR1 as LGHNA and CDR2 as YSLEER. The V end was cut by 0 bases, the J end by 6 bases, with 10 bases between. CDR3 in DNA: TGCGCCAGCAGCCAAGATCTCTACTCTGATACGCAGTATTTT. Its translation is CASSQDLYSDTQYF.

The V gene is TRBV7-8, the J gene TRBJ2-1, with D unresolved. This CDR3 is built from 16 residues. Germline V gene lookup returns CDR1 SGHVS and CDR2 FQNEAQ. Trimming stripped 4 bases from V and 2 bases from J, with 15 bases between. This chain's CDR3 is CASSSTGWNTYNEQFF. In nucleotides, the CDR3 is TGTGCCAGCAGCTCGACCGGGTGGAATACCTACAATGAGCAGTTCTTC. Looking up the rest from reference TRBV7-8 and TRBJ2-1 gives the full variable domain: GAGVSQSPRYKVAKRGQDVALRCDPISGHVSLFWYQQALGQGPEFLTYFQNEAQLDKSGLPSDRFFAERPEGSVSTLKIQRTQQEDSAVYLCASSSTGWNTYNEQFFGPGTRLTVL.

The sample holds many counts of this clone. This sample also contains other DNA sequences that code for the same CDR3. The rearrangement uses TRBV7-8 and TRBJ2-5; 14 bases are shared with TRBD2. Germline V gene lookup returns CDR1 SGHVS and CDR2 FQNEAQ. This CDR3 is built from 17 residues. J lost 1 base, V lost 0 bases, and 1 base had no gene match. The CDR3 spells CASSLAGLAGVQETQYF. In DNA form, the CDR3 reads TGTGCCAGCAGCTTAGCGGGACTAGCGGGGGTCCAAGAGACCCAGTACTTC.

J is TRBJ1-1 and V is TRBV19; D might be TRBD1 (5 bases). The ends were cut back, 7 bases at V and 5 bases at J, with 14 bases in the middle. This CDR3 region has 13 residues. Germline V gene data show CDR1 as LNHDA and CDR2 as SQIVND (reference sequence). The CDR3 reads CASNEQGATEAFF. The DNA of the CDR3 is TGTGCCAGTAACGAACAAGGGGCTACTGAAGCTTTCTTT.